These 30 T cell receptor beta chains share one sample of origin, sequenced in a study of vaccination effects on CD4 cells after COVID-19. Sequencing used immunoSEQ multiplex PCR; TCRdb keeps in-frame clones, though not all of them. The sample yields 60,000 to 80,000 clones, roughly 81% seen once. Isolating CD4+ T cells followed approximately 9 days of culture. All study participants received two doses of BNT162b2 or mRNA-1273 vaccine. The antigens of these receptors remain unknown. The material sequenced was CD4+ T cells from PBMCs cultured without peptide, taken after COVID-19 vaccination. The source of these receptors is a human donor who received a COVID-19 vaccine.

V usage is TRBV24-1 and J usage is TRBJ2-3; D tentatively fits TRBD1 or TRBD2 (5 bases each). V lost 2 bases to trimming and J lost 2 bases, with 10 bases between them. CDR3 length: 15 residues. CDR1 is KGHDR and CDR2 is SFDVKD in the germline V gene. CDR3 residues: CATSDYRGHTDTQYF. For the CDR3, the DNA is TGTGCCACCAGTGATTACCGGGGCCACACAGATACGCAGTATTTT.

V gene TRBV10-3 combines with J gene TRBJ1-2; possibly TRBD1 for D (6 bases). Between the trimmed V and J ends, which lost 3 bases and 8 bases, there was a span of 19 bases. This CDR3 contains 15 residues. In germline, CDR1 is ENHRY, CDR2 SYGVKD. The chain's CDR3 is CAISDPGHPSSGYTF. The CDR3 nucleotides read TGTGCCATCAGTGATCCGGGACATCCGTCAAGCGGCTACACCTTC.

The chain is built from TRBV5-1 and TRBJ2-7; 9 nucleotides line up with TRBD1. This CDR3 comprises 15 residues. Germline trimming cut 2 bases from V and 1 base from J; bases unmatched to any gene: 4. Germline V gene lookup returns CDR1 SGHRS and CDR2 YFSETQ. As DNA, the CDR3 is TGCGCCAGCAGCTTAGGGACAGGGACGTCCTACGAGCAGTACGTC. This sequence encodes CASSLGTGTSYEQYV.

The chain uses TRBV6-2 or TRBV6-3 and TRBJ2-5; no definite D call. Per the germline V gene, CDR1 is MNHEY and CDR2 is SVGEGT. The CDR3 covers 13 residues. Trimming removed 2 bases at V and 4 bases at J, with 8 bases between. CDR3 loop: CASSYPHSETQYF. The CDR3 region has the DNA TGTGCCAGCAGTTACCCCCACTCAGAGACCCAGTACTTC.

The chain carries TRBV18 and TRBJ1-5; unclear D gene. Germline assignment: CDR1 KGHSH and CDR2 LQKENI. The CDR3 is 14 residues long. The V gene lost 3 bases and the J gene lost 4 bases, with 10 bases spanning the gap. CDR3 loop: CASSPPDFNQPQHF. The CDR3 nucleotides read TGTGCCAGCTCACCGCCCGACTTTAATCAGCCCCAGCATTTT.

The chain recombines TRBV10-3 with TRBJ2-7, with 11 bases fitting TRBD2. Germline CDR1 is ENHRY and CDR2 is SYGVKD. There are 16 residues in the CDR3. Unmatched junction bases numbered 17, after V lost 11 bases and J lost 5 bases. This CDR3 is CAGGTSGGPLLHEQYV. DNA of the CDR3: TGTGCCGGGGGAACTAGCGGGGGTCCCCTTCTCCACGAGCAGTACGTC.

The rearrangement links TRBV7-3 to TRBJ2-3; D is tentatively TRBD1 or TRBD2 (6 bases each). V lost 2 bases, J lost 4 bases, and 16 bases lay in between. This CDR3 contains 16 residues. CDR1 and CDR2 (germline): SGHTA, FQGTGA. CDR3 residues: CASSLGGPGASDTQYF. CDR3 DNA sequence: TGTGCCAGCAGCTTAGGGGGCCCGGGAGCTTCAGATACGCAGTATTTT.

This CDR3 reads CASSLGTGSTEAFF. For the CDR3, the DNA is TGTGCCAGCAGCTTAGGGACAGGGAGCACTGAAGCTTTCTTT. V usage is TRBV7-9 and J usage is TRBJ1-1; 8 bases agree with TRBD1. Germline assignment: CDR1 SEHNR and CDR2 FQNEAQ (reference sequence). Trimming cost V 1 base and J 4 bases; bases outside gene matches: 2. The CDR3 runs to 14 residues.

The rearrangement joins TRBV9 to TRBJ1-4; TRBD1 matches 12 bases. Germline CDR1 SGDLS, CDR2 YYNGEE. Trimming took 5 bases from V and 7 from J; bases not matched to a gene: 12. The length of the CDR3 is 17 residues. The CDR3 protein is CASSLGTGGSLFEKLFF. The CDR3 DNA follows: TGTGCCAGCAGTTTGGGGACAGGGGGCTCACTTTTTGAAAAACTGTTTTTT.

CDR3 DNA: TGCGCCAGCAGCTCCACTAGTCAAGAGACCCAGTACTTC. This codes for CASSSTSQETQYF. The chain employs TRBV5-1 and TRBJ2-5; a possible D gene is TRBD2 (5 bases). The CDR3 consists of 13 residues. The V gene's germline CDR1 is SGHRS and CDR2 YFSETQ. V shed 3 bases and J shed 2 bases, with 8 bases lying between them.

This clone was counted a few times. The chain has TRBV4-1 and TRBJ2-3, with D perhaps matching TRBD2 (5 bases). Germline loops: CDR1 MGHRA, CDR2 YSYEKL. This CDR3 is 16 amino acids long. V lost 1 base and J 0 bases, leaving 11 bases between the germline ends. CDR3 sequence (DNA): TGCGCCAGCAGCCAAGTTGCGGGCCCTAGCACAGATACGCAGTATTTT. This codes for CASSQVAGPSTDTQYF.

The chain recombines TRBV7-2 with TRBJ1-1, with a tentative D call TRBD1 (6 bases). Germline V gene lookup returns CDR1 SGHTA and CDR2 FQGNSA. V lost 5 bases to trimming and J lost 4 bases, with 14 bases between them. The CDR3 totals 14 residues. This CDR3 is CASSTGKWTTEAFF. CDR3 DNA sequence: TGTGCCAGCAGCACAGGGAAGTGGACCACTGAAGCTTTCTTT.

This clone was recorded a few times. The chain joins TRBV19 to TRBJ2-2; D is unresolved. From germline, CDR1 is LNHDA and CDR2 SQIVND (reference sequence). V gave up 7 bases and J gave up 7 bases, with 16 bases separating them. The length of the CDR3 is 14 residues. CDR3 protein: CASTITAPHGELFF. The CDR3 DNA reads as TGTGCCAGTACTATCACAGCGCCCCACGGGGAGCTGTTTTTT.

V and J are TRBV6-5 and TRBJ1-2; D is possibly TRBD1 (6 bases). The CDR3 has 15 residues. The V gene's germline CDR1 is MNHEY and CDR2 SVGAGI. The germline V and J ends were trimmed by 4 bases and 4 bases, with 16 bases remaining between them. The CDR3 DNA reads as TGTGCCAGCAGTTCCCTGGGGGGGGCAGGCTATGGCTACACCTTC. Translating gives CASSSLGGAGYGYTF.

V and J are TRBV19 and TRBJ1-3; D is ambiguous. Trimming cost V 3 bases and J 0 bases, with 3 bases left between them. The CDR3 runs to 13 residues. Germline-derived CDR1 and CDR2 are LNHDA and SQIVND (reference sequence). The CDR3 here is CASSISSGNTIYF. DNA of the CDR3: TGTGCCAGTAGTATTAGCTCTGGAAACACCATATATTTT.

This rearrangement joins TRBV6-2 or TRBV6-3 to TRBJ1-2, with TRBD1 identical over 7 bases. The CDR3 has 15 amino acids. Germline V lookup: CDR1 MNHEY, CDR2 SVGEGT. V lost 7 bases, J lost 2 bases, and 10 bases stayed unmatched. Written as DNA, the CDR3 is TGTGCCAGCACCCCCCCGGGACAGATCAACTATGGCTACACCTTC. Amino acids: CASTPPGQINYGYTF.

V is TRBV4-1 and J is TRBJ2-1; the match to TRBD1 covers 8 bases. The V and J ends lost 1 base and 5 bases, in that order; junction bases with no gene match: 4. The CDR3 contains 15 residues. Germline values: CDR1 MGHRA, CDR2 YSYEKL. Here the CDR3 DNA reads TGCGCCAGCAGCCAAGGGACAGGGCTCGACAATGAGCAGTTCTTC. Encoded protein: CASSQGTGLDNEQFF.

The chain uses TRBV5-1 and TRBJ1-4; D gene unclear. V shed 3 bases and J shed 0 bases, with 6 bases lying between them. The CDR3 runs to 14 residues. Germline-derived CDR1 and CDR2 are SGHRS and YFSETQ. The CDR3 protein is CASSSLATNEKLFF. The CDR3 bases are TGCGCCAGCAGCTCGTTAGCAACTAATGAAAAACTGTTTTTT. The full variable domain, with the rest looked up from reference TRBV5-1 and TRBJ1-4, is KAGVTQTPRYLIKTRGQQVTLSCSPISGHRSVSWYQQTPGQGLQFLFEYFSETQRNKGNFPGRFSGRQFSNSRSEMNVSTLELGDSALYLCASSSLATNEKLFFGSGTQLSVL.

The chain is built from TRBV19 and TRBJ2-3; 7 positions agree with TRBD1. This CDR3 is built from 16 residues. Germline trimming cut 6 bases from V and 5 bases from J; bases unmatched to any gene: 14. In germline, CDR1 is LNHDA, CDR2 SQIVND (reference sequence). CDR3 sequence: CASSEGDSNFQDTQYF. CDR3 in DNA: TGTGCCAGTAGCGAGGGGGACAGTAATTTTCAAGATACGCAGTATTTT.

J is TRBJ1-2 and V is TRBV7-9; a weak D match, TRBD1 (6 bases). The germline gives CDR1 SEHNR, CDR2 FQNEAQ (reference sequence). Between the trimmed V and J ends, which lost 5 bases and 4 bases, there was a span of 17 bases. The CDR3 extends over 15 amino acids. The CDR3 loop reads CASSPTHGTLYGYTF. CDR3 DNA sequence: TGTGCCAGCAGCCCTACCCACGGGACACTCTATGGCTACACCTTC.

The rearrangement uses TRBV27 and TRBJ2-5; maybe TRBD2 (5 bases). Between the trimmed V and J ends, which lost 6 bases and 3 bases, there was a span of 17 bases. This CDR3 region has 15 residues. Germline CDR1 MNHEY, CDR2 SMNVEV (reference sequence). This chain's CDR3 is CASRPPSSDEETQYF. The CDR3 DNA reads TGTGCCAGCAGACCGCCCAGTAGCGACGAAGAGACCCAGTACTTC.

The CDR3 region has the DNA TGTGCCACCAGTGACCCCAGGGGCCAAGAGACCCAGTACTTC. Amino acids: CATSDPRGQETQYF. The chain links TRBV24-1 to TRBJ2-5; D perhaps matches TRBD1 (6 bases). The CDR3 runs to 14 residues. Germline assignment: CDR1 KGHDR and CDR2 SFDVKD. V was trimmed by 4 bases and J by 1 base, leaving 9 bases between them.

The V call is TRBV3-1 (or the pseudogene TRBV3-2), the J call TRBJ2-3; D gene ambiguous. This CDR3 has 12 residues. V was shortened by 7 bases and J by 2 bases, with 7 bases between the two germline ends. Per the germline V gene, CDR1 is LGHDT and CDR2 is YNNKEL (reference sequence). The CDR3 is CASKRSTDTQYF. CDR3 coding DNA: TGTGCCAGCAAGAGATCCACAGATACGCAGTATTTT.

The V call is TRBV5-1, the J call TRBJ2-6; the D gene is possibly TRBD1 (5 bases). The CDR3 sequence is 15 residues long. With 6 bases removed from V and 0 bases from J, the gap between germline ends came to 10 bases. Germline V lookup: CDR1 SGHRS, CDR2 YFSETQ. CDR3 sequence (DNA): TGCGCCAGCACACAGACAGTCTCTGGGGCCAACGTCCTGACTTTC. Translation gives CASTQTVSGANVLTF. The whole variable domain, remainder taken from reference TRBV5-1 and TRBJ2-6, is KAGVTQTPRYLIKTRGQQVTLSCSPISGHRSVSWYQQTPGQGLQFLFEYFSETQRNKGNFPGRFSGRQFSNSRSEMNVSTLELGDSALYLCASTQTVSGANVLTFGAGSRLTVL.

The rearrangement links TRBV14 to TRBJ2-2, with D hard to call. Germline lookup yields CDR1 SGHDN and CDR2 FVKESK. The V end was cut by 1 base, the J end by 7 bases, with 13 bases between. The CDR3 is 15 amino acids. CDR3 in amino acids: CASSQVGSLYGELFF. The CDR3 region has the DNA TGTGCCAGCAGCCAAGTTGGCTCTTTGTACGGGGAGCTGTTTTTT.

The chain's CDR3 is CASSTRAPARPFF. CDR3 nucleotide sequence: TGTGCCAGCAGTACGAGGGCCCCCGCGAGACCTTTCTTT. The chain uses TRBV12-3 or TRBV12-4 and TRBJ1-1; D is uncertain. V lost 5 bases to trimming and J lost 12 bases, with 19 bases between them. This CDR3 contains 13 residues.

The chain joins TRBV2 to TRBJ1-5, with D unclear. The CDR3 extends over 14 amino acids. Germline CDR1 reads SNHLY; CDR2 reads FYNNEI. V gave up 4 bases and J gave up 0 bases, with 7 bases separating them. CDR3 bases: TGTGCCAGCAGTGTGCAGTATAGCAATCAGCCCCAGCATTTT. As protein: CASSVQYSNQPQHF.

This clone was seen more than once but under ten times. V is TRBV7-3 and J is TRBJ2-6; D gene ambiguous. This CDR3 contains 16 residues. Trimming took 5 bases from V and 2 from J, leaving 13 bases between them. CDR1 SGHTA and CDR2 FQGTGA come from the germline V gene. The CDR3 DNA reads TGTGCCAGCAGCCCCGGACGAGGTGCTGGGGCCAACGTCCTGACTTTC. Residues: CASSPGRGAGANVLTF.

The rearrangement uses TRBV4-1 and TRBJ1-2; D perhaps matches TRBD1 (5 bases). From germline, CDR1 is MGHRA and CDR2 YSYEKL. The CDR3 extends over 15 amino acids. The V end was cut by 1 base, the J end by 4 bases, with 13 bases between. Written as DNA, the CDR3 is TGCGCCAGCAGCCAAGGGATTCAGGACACCTATGGCTACACCTTC. It translates to CASSQGIQDTYGYTF.

V gene TRBV2 combines with J gene TRBJ1-1, with D unclear. V gave up 8 bases and J gave up 1 base, with 8 bases separating them. Germline V gives CDR1 SNHLY, CDR2 FYNNEI. This CDR3 spans 12 amino acids. The CDR3 loop is CASFLRNTEAFF. CDR3 nucleotide sequence: TGTGCCAGCTTTTTACGGAACACTGAAGCTTTCTTT.